The sequence of this T cell receptor beta chain was determined in a study of cytomegalovirus exposure and HLA in healthy donors. Study findings and constraints: HLA-A and HLA-B allele assignments for most subjects were reportedly predicted accurately using TCR beta sequences.

The study ran its PCR with 60 Vbeta and 13 Jbeta primers. Only in-frame clones appear in the TCRdb table, and some are missing; sequencing was by immunoSEQ multiplex PCR. The sample has 150,000 to 200,000 clones, about 65% seen once; the top ten hold around 4.3%. This CDR3 has 15 residues. CDR1 and CDR2 (germline): SEHNR, FQNEAQ (reference sequence). V lost 1 base and J 4 bases, leaving 11 bases between the germline ends. Regarding this clone: Its antigen is not identified.

The TCR comes from a woman aged 18-35 years in good health and CMV-seropositive. Sequenced: PBMCs. This sequence joins TRBV7-9 and TRBJ1-3; D not resolved. The CDR3 loop reads CASSLVGGRGNTIYF. The CDR3 coding sequence is TGTGCCAGCAGCTTAGTTGGAGGGAGAGGAAACACCATATATTTT. Together with reference TRBV7-9 and TRBJ1-3, the CDR3 gives the full variable domain: DTGVSQNPRHKITKRGQNVTFRCDPISEHNRLYWYRQTLGQGPEFLTYFQNEAQLEKSRLLSDRFSAERPKGSFSTLEIQRTEQGDSAMYLCASSLVGGRGNTIYFGEGSWLTVV.